These 28 T cell receptor beta chains share one sample of origin, sequenced in a study of T cell responses to AZD1222 COVID-19 vaccine. Some clones are missing from TCRdb's copy, which holds only in-frame ones; the method was immunoSEQ multiplex PCR. The sample carries tens of thousands of clones, over 70% recorded once. Sequencing was performed on peripheral blood, taken 28 days after the second AZD1222 dose. The receptors derive from an adult who received the AZD1222 COVID-19 vaccine.

This clone is termed large (0.1 to 1%). J is TRBJ2-7 and V is TRBV27, with D perhaps being TRBD1 or TRBD2 (5 bases each). This CDR3 is built from 15 residues. The germline V and J ends were trimmed by 1 base and 5 bases, with 15 bases remaining between them. Looked up from germline, CDR1 is MNHEY and CDR2 is SMNVEV (reference sequence). This chain's CDR3 is CASSLLARGWNEQYF. For the CDR3, the DNA is TGTGCCAGCAGTTTATTAGCGAGGGGATGGAACGAGCAGTACTTC.

This chain joins TRBV11-2 and TRBJ1-2; 8 bases are shared with TRBD1. The CDR3 has 14 amino acids. Trimming removed 1 base from V and 2 bases from J; junction bases left unmatched: 0. Per the germline V gene, CDR1 is SGHAT and CDR2 is FQNNGV. In DNA form, the CDR3 reads TGTGCCAGCAGCTTAGGACAGGGGAACTATGGCTACACCTTC. Residues: CASSLGQGNYGYTF.

This clone was recorded a few times. This chain uses TRBV7-9 with TRBJ1-4, with D tentatively TRBD1 (5 bases). V was trimmed by 5 bases and J by 2 bases, leaving 18 bases between them. Per germline, CDR1 SEHNR and CDR2 FQNEAQ (reference sequence). The CDR3 length is 17 residues. The CDR3 DNA follows: TGTGCCAGCAGCCCCCAGGGCATGGTTTCGACTAATGAAAAACTGTTTTTT. It is translated as CASSPQGMVSTNEKLFF.

This rearrangement joins TRBV6-5 to TRBJ1-1, with TRBD1 matching 9 bases. The germline V gene encodes CDR1 MNHEY and CDR2 SVGAGI. The CDR3 consists of 14 residues. V shed 6 bases, J shed 3 bases, and the junction held 5 bases outside the gene matches. The CDR3 loop reads CASSPTGGYTEAFF. The CDR3 DNA is TGTGCCAGCAGCCCGACAGGGGGATACACTGAAGCTTTCTTT.

The J gene is TRBJ1-1, the V gene TRBV11-3, with a weak D call TRBD1 (6 bases). V lost 5 bases, J lost 2 bases, and 12 bases lay in between. The CDR3 runs to 14 residues. Germline assignment: CDR1 SGHNT and CDR2 YENEEA. The chain's CDR3 is CASSMGHRNTEAFF. DNA for the CDR3: TGTGCCAGCAGCATGGGACACCGTAACACTGAAGCTTTCTTT.

This chain joins TRBV7-9 and TRBJ1-2, with D possibly TRBD1 on 5 matching bases. Trimming stripped 7 bases from V and 4 bases from J, with 16 bases between. The CDR3 covers 14 residues. From germline, CDR1 is SEHNR and CDR2 FQNEAQ (reference sequence). The CDR3 region has the DNA TGTGCCAGCAAATCGGGACTTGGGAGCTATGGCTACACCTTC. It translates to CASKSGLGSYGYTF.

The V gene is TRBV10-3, the J gene TRBJ1-2; 8 bases are shared with TRBD1. This CDR3 region has 12 residues. Germline CDR1 ENHRY, CDR2 SYGVKD. The J segment lost 8 bases and the V segment lost 4 bases, leaving 3 bases of the junction unmatched. Written as DNA, the CDR3 is TGTGCCATCAGTGCAGGGGGCGACGGCTACACCTTC. Encoded protein: CAISAGGDGYTF.

The CDR3 loop is CASSEYSAKGGGGYTF. The CDR3 bases are TGTGCCAGCAGTGAATATTCGGCGAAGGGGGGAGGTGGCTACACCTTC. V usage is TRBV6-1 and J usage is TRBJ1-2, with D possibly being TRBD1 (6 bases). The CDR3 has 16 amino acids. Deletions cut 2 bases from V and 7 bases from J, with 20 bases between. The germline V gene has CDR1 MNHNS and CDR2 SASEGT.

The chain couples TRBV3-1 (or the pseudogene TRBV3-2) to TRBJ1-2, with 8 nucleotides matching TRBD1. This CDR3 is built from 13 residues. V lost 4 bases and J lost 6; bases outside the gene matches: 4. CDR1 is LGHDT and CDR2 is YNNKEL in the germline V gene (reference sequence). CDR3 DNA: TGTGCCAGCAGCCTCAGGGGGCTCAATGGCTACACCTTC. It yields the protein CASSLRGLNGYTF.

The V gene is TRBV10-3, the J gene TRBJ1-2; 7 nucleotides line up with TRBD1. Germline V gene lookup returns CDR1 ENHRY and CDR2 SYGVKD. CDR3 size: 16 residues. V lost 10 bases, J lost 2 bases, and 16 bases stayed unmatched. CDR3 sequence reads: CATRGDSTFMNYGYTF. DNA for the CDR3: TGTGCCACTCGGGGGGACAGTACTTTTATGAACTATGGCTACACCTTC.

This chain links TRBV10-3 with TRBJ2-3, with TRBD2 matching 10 bases. From germline, CDR1 is ENHRY and CDR2 SYGVKD. The trim removed 6 bases at V and 5 bases at J, leaving 17 bases unmatched. The CDR3 sequence is 18 residues long. Here the CDR3 DNA reads TGTGCCATCAGGACAGACACTCCGCTAGCGGGGGTTGTAGATACGCAGTATTTT. Encoded protein: CAIRTDTPLAGVVDTQYF.

V and J are TRBV4-2 and TRBJ2-1; 7 positions match TRBD2. Germline lookup yields CDR1 LGHNA and CDR2 YNFKEQ. The V segment lost 0 bases and the J segment 9 bases; nucleotides outside the gene matches: 8. The CDR3 has 15 residues. CDR3 protein: CASSQDVAGVSEQFF. The CDR3 DNA sequence: TGTGCCAGCAGCCAAGATGTGGCGGGGGTGAGTGAGCAGTTCTTC.

In regard to this clone: A read error may produce the germline difference seen at one junction end. V usage is TRBV3-1 (or the pseudogene TRBV3-2) and J usage is TRBJ2-7, with no clear D. This CDR3 is built from 11 residues. CDR1 LGHDT and CDR2 YNNKEL come from the germline V gene (reference sequence). The CDR3 sequence is CASSQAGIYLF. CDR3 in DNA: TGTGCCAGCAGCCAAGCCGGAATATACCTCTTC.

The chain uses TRBV2 and TRBJ1-6; D is unresolved. V lost 1 base, J lost 10 bases, and 14 bases lay in between. CDR1 and CDR2 from the germline V gene are SNHLY and FYNNEI. The CDR3 totals 15 residues. The CDR3 coding sequence is TGTGCCAGCAGTGAAGGGTCCCTAGTCAGCTCACCCCTCCACTTT. Translation: CASSEGSLVSSPLHF.

V is TRBV19 and J is TRBJ1-4; 9 bases agree with TRBD1. This CDR3 region has 16 residues. Germline values: CDR1 LNHDA, CDR2 SQIVND (reference sequence). Germline trimming cut 10 bases from V and 6 bases from J; bases unmatched to any gene: 15. For the CDR3, the DNA is TGTGCCACCCGCACACAGGGGGCCTATGTGGATGAAAAACTGTTTTTT. Its translation: CATRTQGAYVDEKLFF.

This clone came up once. The CDR3 sequence is CASSGHEKLFF. The CDR3 coding sequence is TGTGCCAGCTCGGGCCATGAAAAACTGTTTTTT. The genes are TRBV28 and TRBJ1-4, with no clear D. V was pared by 8 bases and J by 6 bases, with 7 bases between. From germline, CDR1 is MDHEN and CDR2 SYDVKM. CDR3 length equals 11 residues.

V is TRBV7-3 and J is TRBJ2-2; the D gene could be TRBD1 or TRBD2 (6 bases each). Per the germline V gene, CDR1 is SGHTA and CDR2 is FQGTGA. CDR3 length: 16 amino acids. V gave up 5 bases and J gave up 6 bases, with 19 bases separating them. The CDR3 here is CASSPPGRGESGELFF. Written as DNA, the CDR3 is TGTGCCAGCAGCCCCCCTGGTAGGGGGGAATCCGGGGAGCTGTTTTTT.

J is TRBJ2-1 and V is TRBV9; D is unclear. The V end lost 2 bases, the J end lost 6 bases, and 3 bases lay between the germline ends. CDR3 length: 11 residues. The germline V gene has CDR1 SGDLS and CDR2 YYNGEE. The DNA of the CDR3 is TGTGCCAGCAGCGTCACCAATGAGCAGTTCTTC. Amino acid sequence: CASSVTNEQFF. The whole variable domain, filled in from reference TRBV9 and TRBJ2-1, reads DSGVTQTPKHLITATGQRVTLRCSPRSGDLSVYWYQQSLDQGLQFLIQYYNGEERAKGNILERFSAQQFPDLHSELNLSSLELGDSALYFCASSVTNEQFFGPGTRLTVL.

The CDR3 region is CASSQGGANVLTF. CDR3 nucleotide sequence: TGTGCCAGCAGCCAAGGTGGGGCCAACGTCCTGACTTTC. V is TRBV3-1 (or the pseudogene TRBV3-2) and J is TRBJ2-6; D unclear. The CDR3 contains 13 residues. V was shortened by 1 base and J by 3 bases, with 1 base between the two germline ends. Germline assignment: CDR1 LGHDT and CDR2 YNNKEL (reference sequence).

The chain has TRBV19 and TRBJ2-1, with D possibly being TRBD1 (5 bases). The V end was cut by 2 bases, the J end by 6 bases, with 8 bases between. In germline, CDR1 is LNHDA, CDR2 SQIVND (reference sequence). The CDR3 contains 13 residues. The CDR3: CASSIFRVNEQFF. The CDR3 DNA reads as TGTGCCAGTAGTATATTCAGGGTCAATGAGCAGTTCTTC.

The rearrangement links TRBV4-1 to TRBJ2-7; no definite D call. V lost 3 bases, J lost 6 bases, and 12 bases lay in between. Germline V gene lookup returns CDR1 MGHRA and CDR2 YSYEKL. CDR3 length: 13 amino acids. The DNA for the CDR3 is TGCGCCAGCAGCCAGCTGACGGCCCGCGAGCAGTACTTC. Protein: CASSQLTAREQYF.

J is TRBJ1-1 and V is TRBV7-9; weak D call: TRBD1 (6 bases). The CDR3 contains 14 residues. Germline V gene lookup returns CDR1 SEHNR and CDR2 FQNEAQ (reference sequence). The V gene lost 5 bases and the J gene lost 3 bases, with 13 bases spanning the gap. CDR3 sequence: CASSARDTDTEAFF. The CDR3 nucleotides are TGTGCCAGCAGCGCCCGGGACACCGACACTGAAGCTTTCTTT.

The V call is TRBV6-2 or TRBV6-3, the J call TRBJ2-5, with TRBD2 as a possible D gene (6 bases). Trimming took 5 bases from V and 4 from J, leaving 26 bases between them. This CDR3 contains 18 residues. The germline V gene encodes CDR1 MNHEY and CDR2 SVGEGT. As DNA, the CDR3 is TGTGCCAGCAGTCAACTCCTCGCCGGGACTGGGCAGGTAGAGACCCAGTACTTC. Protein sequence: CASSQLLAGTGQVETQYF.

The genes are TRBV19 and TRBJ1-3, with D possibly matching TRBD1 (5 bases). The V and J ends lost 8 bases and 4 bases respectively, with 15 bases between them. The V gene's germline CDR1 is LNHDA and CDR2 SQIVND (reference sequence). The CDR3 totals 14 residues. The CDR3 nucleotides are TGTGCCAGTTCGACGGCCGGGGCGGGAAACACCATATATTTT. This gives the protein CASSTAGAGNTIYF.

The V and J genes are TRBV3-1 (or the pseudogene TRBV3-2) and TRBJ1-4; 9 nucleotides line up with TRBD1. V lost 7 bases to trimming and J lost 7 bases; unmatched junction nucleotides: 7. The CDR3 spans 14 residues. Germline V gene data show CDR1 as LGHDT and CDR2 as YNNKEL (reference sequence). This CDR3 reads CASTPQGAGEKLFF. CDR3 DNA sequence: TGTGCCAGCACTCCACAGGGGGCCGGTGAAAAACTGTTTTTT.

Of note for this clone: Other DNA sequences in the same sample also yield this CDR3. The rearrangement uses TRBV5-1 and TRBJ2-7; TRBD1 agrees at 8 bases. This CDR3 is built from 14 residues. Germline loops: CDR1 SGHRS, CDR2 YFSETQ. Germline trimming cut 3 bases from V and 4 bases from J; bases unmatched to any gene: 6. CDR3 nucleotides: TGCGCCAGCAGCTCCGGGACAGGCGGTTACGAGCAGTACTTC. Its translation: CASSSGTGGYEQYF.

This clone showed up just once. This chain joins TRBV7-3 and TRBJ2-1; 9 bases are shared with TRBD2. Trimming at V came to 5 bases and at J to 8 bases, leaving 13 bases not matched to a gene. Germline V lookup: CDR1 SGHTA, CDR2 FQGTGA. The CDR3 has 16 amino acids. In nucleotides, the CDR3 is TGTGCCAGCAGCGCAGTAAGTAGCGGGGGCCGGCATGAGCAGTTCTTC. Residues: CASSAVSSGGRHEQFF.

The CDR3 spells CASSPGQGRGSYNEQFF. Here the CDR3 DNA reads TGTGCCAGCAGCCCAGGACAGGGGAGGGGTTCCTACAATGAGCAGTTCTTC. The V and J genes are TRBV7-9 and TRBJ2-1; TRBD1 matches at 9 bases. CDR3 length equals 17 residues. V shed 5 bases, J shed 1 base, and the junction held 9 bases outside the gene matches. Germline CDR1 and CDR2: SEHNR and FQNEAQ (reference sequence).